These 9 T cell receptor beta chains were sequenced from one sample in a study of Graves' ophthalmopathy and Graves' hyperthyroidism. Transcripts of RNA were the source for amplifying TCR beta CDR3 regions. The first-round RT-PCR employed HTBI primers together with the Qiagen OneStep RT-PCR kit. A multiplex PCR was then performed as the second round. TCRdb independently ran MiXCR on the multiplex PCR reads; one entry per CDR3 protein. The profile shows more than 300,000 distinct CDR3 sequences, approximately 15% of them singletons. The sequenced material came from peripheral blood. Source of these receptors: a young woman with stable Graves' hyperthyroidism.

This clonotype was seen at least ten times. The chain couples TRBV4-1 to TRBJ2-7; D uncertain. CDR1 is MGHRA and CDR2 is YSYEKL in the germline V gene. The CDR3 covers 14 residues. V gave up 5 bases and J gave up 2 bases, with 13 bases separating them. CDR3 sequence (DNA): TGCGCCAGCAGCTCCTGGACGGGTGCCTACGAGCAGTACTTC. Amino acids: CASSSWTGAYEQYF.

In this sample, this clonotype turned up a few times. The chain joins TRBV29-1 to TRBJ2-5, with D tentatively TRBD1 or TRBD2 (6 bases each). Germline assignment: CDR1 SQVTM and CDR2 ANQGSEA. Trimming removed 5 bases at V and 5 bases at J, with 21 bases between. The CDR3 is made up of 15 amino acids. CDR3 nucleotides: TGCAGCGTTTCCTTGAGGGGGGCTATTCGTGAGACCCAGTACTTC. Protein sequence: CSVSLRGAIRETQYF.

This clonotype was seen at least ten times. A much larger clone lies a single base off, so this may be a read error. J is TRBJ1-2 and V is TRBV12-3 or TRBV12-4; D remains ambiguous. This CDR3 region has 13 residues. The CDR3 protein is CASSLLTQYGYIF. In DNA, the CDR3 is TGTGCCAGCAGTCTACTTACGCAGTATGGCTACATCTTC.

This clonotype was counted ten times or more. The chain employs TRBV4-1 and TRBJ1-1; a possible D gene is TRBD1 (6 bases). In germline, CDR1 is MGHRA, CDR2 YSYEKL. There are 16 residues in the CDR3. The ends were cut back, 4 bases at V and 4 bases at J, with 19 bases in the middle. This chain's CDR3 is CASSLKDGEGGTEAFF. CDR3 in DNA: TGCGCCAGCAGCCTCAAGGATGGGGAAGGGGGCACTGAAGCTTTCTTT.

This clonotype was seen only once. A much larger clone lies one base from this, so it may be a read error. The rearrangement joins TRBV6-1 to TRBJ1-5, with D uncertain. From germline, CDR1 is MNHNS and CDR2 SASEGT. The CDR3 extends over 13 amino acids. The CDR3 is CASSLTVEQPQQF. CDR3 DNA sequence: TGTGCCAGCAGCCTTACGGTGGAGCAGCCCCAGCAGTTT.

This clonotype occurred many times. The rearrangement joins TRBV7-9 to TRBJ1-6; D unresolved. This CDR3 contains 13 residues. The V gene lost 0 bases and the J gene lost 10 bases, with 7 bases spanning the gap. The germline CDR1 and CDR2 sequences are SEHNR and FQNEAQ (reference sequence). The CDR3 coding sequence is TGTGCCAGCAGCTTAGCGTCGGCGTCACCCCTCCACTTT. Its protein product is CASSLASASPLHF.

The V call is TRBV3-1, the J call TRBJ1-2; no definite D call. The CDR3 consists of 13 residues. Germline CDR1 and CDR2: LGHDT and YNNKEL (reference sequence). V lost 4 bases and J lost 8, with 14 bases in between. CDR3 loop: CASSPEHGSGYTF. The CDR3 nucleotides read TGTGCCAGCAGCCCCGAGCACGGGAGCGGCTACACCTTC.

This clonotype was seen at least ten times. The CDR3 sequence: CASSYSRTGVNTEAFF. The DNA for the CDR3 is TGTGCCAGCAGTTACTCGCGGACAGGGGTGAACACTGAAGCTTTCTTT. The genes are TRBV6-5 and TRBJ1-1, with 9 bases lining up with TRBD1. The CDR3 spans 16 residues. Germline V CDR1 and CDR2: MNHEY, SVGAGI. The V and J ends lost 0 bases and 0 bases, in that order; junction bases with no gene match: 2.

This clonotype turned up a few times. V and J are TRBV7-2 and TRBJ2-7; D gene unclear. The CDR3 has 11 amino acids. Germline V gene data show CDR1 as SGHTA and CDR2 as FQGNSA. V gave up 2 bases and J gave up 9 bases, with 8 bases separating them. CDR3 DNA: TGTGCCAGCAGCTTAACGGGTCGGCAGTACTTC. It codes for CASSLTGRQYF.